This T cell receptor beta chain was profiled in a study of blood T cells in healthy people across ages. Background on the study: About one barcoded TCR beta cDNA was captured per two T cells.

Sample-barcoded 5' priming and a J-beta primer mix drove a second PCR of roughly 7 to 11 cycles. TCRdb redid the calling of the 5' RACE reads with MiXCR, one entry per CDR3 protein. The sample contains about 640,000 distinct CDR3 sequences, around 54% of which appear only once. The source material was blood. The TCR originated in a man aged 60 to 69 in good health.

DNA for the CDR3: TGTGCCAGCAGCGCCGGACAGGGAGGGGAAGCTTTCTTT. It encodes CASSAGQGGEAFF. The chain recombines TRBV9 with TRBJ1-1, with TRBD1 identical over 8 bases. Germline loops: CDR1 SGDLS, CDR2 YYNGEE. V was clipped by 3 bases and J by 8 bases; unmatched bases: 6. The CDR3 has 13 residues.